This TCR beta chain was found in a study of blood T cell repertoires in COVID-19. Study-wide context: The origin of the acute and convalescent COVID-19 samples was the United States, Italy and Spain. T cells, B-cell-depleted T cells, or PBMCs provided the cDNA or gDNA that served as material.

Original data processing: Amplification of reference gene primers provided the estimated nucleated cell counts. TCRdb's table, derived via immunoSEQ multiplex PCR, lists solely in-frame clones and lacks some. V, J and clone size are those of that table, while D and trimming were read from the DNA. Seen here are fewer than 150,000 clones, more than 70% observed once, and the top ten hold around 5.5%. The length of the CDR3 is 15 residues. Trimming took off 0 bases at V and 4 bases at J, with 10 bases between the two ends. CDR1 and CDR2 (germline): SGHRS, YFSETQ. Material: peripheral blood. The chain employs TRBV5-1 and TRBJ1-4; TRBD1 is a possible D gene (6 bases). This clonotype originated in a woman aged 55-69 years with COVID-19, enrolled during active disease. CDR3 region: CASSLEPGDNEKLFF. For the CDR3, the DNA is TGCGCCAGCAGCTTGGAACCAGGGGATAATGAAAAACTGTTTTTT.